The entry below gives a single T cell receptor (beta chain) sequence along with its context. Other DNA sequences within the sample encode an identical CDR3. Trimming left V 2 bases short and J 5 bases short, with 9 bases between. From germline, CDR1 is KGHSH and CDR2 LQKENI. CDR3 length: 14 residues. These data belong to a study of shared clonotypes between healthy human individuals. Only in-frame clones appear in the TCRdb table, and some are missing; sequencing was by immunoSEQ multiplex PCR. Of about 2.3 million clones listed, approximately 95% were seen once; the top ten hold about 0.41%. The sample was naive CD4+ T cells from PBMCs. Sample subset: CD45RA+ positively selected. V usage is TRBV18 and J usage is TRBJ2-2; D may correspond to TRBD1 or TRBD2 (6 bases each). This TCR was recovered from a man between 18 and 29 years old in good health. Some clones in this sample may be carry-over from other donors' samples. The CDR3 loop reads CASSPTGATGELFF. CDR3 nucleotides: TGTGCCAGCTCACCAACGGGGGCGACCGGGGAGCTGTTTTTT.